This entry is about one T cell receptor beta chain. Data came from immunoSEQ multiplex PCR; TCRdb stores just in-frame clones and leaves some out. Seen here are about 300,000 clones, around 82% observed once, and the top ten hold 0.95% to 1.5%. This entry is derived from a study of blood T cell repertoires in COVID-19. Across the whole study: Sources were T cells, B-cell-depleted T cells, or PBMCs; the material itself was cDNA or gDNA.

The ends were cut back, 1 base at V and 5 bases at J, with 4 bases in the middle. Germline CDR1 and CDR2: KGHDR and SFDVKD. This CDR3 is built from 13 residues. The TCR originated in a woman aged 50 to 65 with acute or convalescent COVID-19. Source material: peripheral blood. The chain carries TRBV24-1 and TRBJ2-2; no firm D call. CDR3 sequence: CATSDLLTGELFF. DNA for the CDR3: TGTGCCACCAGTGATTTACTGACCGGGGAGCTGTTTTTT.